One sample yielded the 6 T cell receptor beta chains listed below, sequenced in a study of human T cells and chemical hapten exposure. TCRdb re-called the RACE reads with MiXCR, one entry per CDR3 protein. The sample consists of some 200,000 distinct CDR3 sequences, 25% to 30% of them appearing once. Time point reported: pre-sensitization, week 0. Treatment denoted: therapeutic diphenylcyclopropenone sensitization with weekly scalp DPC. The sample consisted of whole blood, taken in connection with sensitization to the hapten diphenylcyclopropenone (DPC). These receptors came from a woman aged 25-40 years with alopecia areata. Some clones in this sample may be carry-over from other donors' samples.

This chain links TRBV2 with TRBJ2-5; possible D gene TRBD2, 5 bases. In germline, CDR1 is SNHLY, CDR2 FYNNEI. The CDR3 is made up of 15 amino acids. Deletions cut 4 bases from V and 5 bases from J, with 17 bases between. CDR3 sequence (DNA): TGTGCCAGCAGTGCTTCGAGGGCCTGGGCCGAGACCCAGTACTTC. Protein product: CASSASRAWAETQYF.

This clonotype was detected a few times. The V call is TRBV29-1, the J call TRBJ2-2; D is possibly TRBD1 (6 bases). This CDR3 is built from 15 residues. Per germline, CDR1 SQVTM and CDR2 ANQGSEA. V shed 4 bases and J shed 1 base, with 13 bases lying between them. CDR3 amino acids: CSVGNGQLNTGELFF. The CDR3 nucleotides read TGCAGCGTTGGGAATGGACAGCTGAACACCGGGGAGCTGTTTTTT.

This clonotype has just a few counts. This chain joins TRBV28 and TRBJ1-2; 8 positions agree with TRBD1. The germline CDR1 and CDR2 sequences are MDHEN and SYDVKM. This CDR3 contains 11 residues. CDR3 amino acids: CAIRGLGGYTF. The CDR3 DNA reads as TGTGCGATCAGGGGGCTAGGGGGCTACACCTTC.

This clonotype showed up many times. The chain joins TRBV11-1 to TRBJ1-6; D uncertain. The CDR3 is 13 amino acids. Germline-derived CDR1 and CDR2 are SGHAT and FQDESV (reference sequence). V was cut by 3 bases and J by 7 bases, with 7 bases left in between. CDR3 residues: CASSFASNSPLHF. CDR3 coding DNA: TGTGCCAGCAGCTTCGCATCCAATTCACCCCTCCACTTT.

This clonotype was seen more than once but under ten times. The chain recombines TRBV18 with TRBJ1-2, with no clear D. Germline V lookup: CDR1 KGHSH, CDR2 LQKENI. The ends were cut back, 3 bases at V and 8 bases at J, with 13 bases in the middle. There are 13 residues in the CDR3. The CDR3 bases are TGTGCCAGCTCACCGAGGGAGCTCGAGGGCTACACCTTC. Residues: CASSPRELEGYTF.

The chain joins TRBV29-1 to TRBJ2-2; no reliable D call. Germline V lookup: CDR1 SQVTM, CDR2 ANQGSEA. The V gene lost 0 bases and the J gene lost 2 bases, with 10 bases spanning the gap. The CDR3 covers 15 residues. The DNA of the CDR3 is TGCAGCGTTGAAGATCCCCTCAGAAACACCGGGGAGCTGTTTTTT. Its protein product is CSVEDPLRNTGELFF.